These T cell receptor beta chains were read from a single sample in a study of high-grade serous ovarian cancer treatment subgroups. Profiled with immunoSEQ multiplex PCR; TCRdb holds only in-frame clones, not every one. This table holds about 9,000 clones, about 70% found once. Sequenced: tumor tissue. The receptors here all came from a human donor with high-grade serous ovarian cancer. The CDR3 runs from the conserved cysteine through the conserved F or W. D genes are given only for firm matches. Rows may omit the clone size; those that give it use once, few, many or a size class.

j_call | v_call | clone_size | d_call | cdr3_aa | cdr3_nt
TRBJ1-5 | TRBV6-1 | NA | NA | CAIGTSQAQPQHF | TGTGCCATCGGGACGTCTCAAGCCCAGCCCCAGCATTTT
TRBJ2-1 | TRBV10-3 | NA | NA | CAISAPSYEQFF | TGTGCCATCAGTGCCCCTAGCTATGAGCAGTTCTTC
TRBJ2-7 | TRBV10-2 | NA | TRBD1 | CASSDRGFFYEQYF | TGCGCCAGCAGCGACAGGGGTTTTTTTTACGAGCAGTACTTC
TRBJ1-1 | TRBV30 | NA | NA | CAWSSLDSLTEAFF | TGTGCCTGGAGTAGCTTGGACAGCCTCACTGAAGCTTTCTTT
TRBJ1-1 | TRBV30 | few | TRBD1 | CAWSVGGQGDTEAFF | TGTGCCTGGAGTGTAGGGGGGCAGGGGGATACTGAAGCTTTCTTT
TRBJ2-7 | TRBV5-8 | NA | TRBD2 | CASSFGDYKQYF | TGTGCCAGCAGCTTCGGGGACTACAAGCAGTACTTC
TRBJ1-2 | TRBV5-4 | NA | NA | CASTADRRYGYTF | TGTGCCAGCACCGCCGACAGGAGGTATGGCTACACCTTC
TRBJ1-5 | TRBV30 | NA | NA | CAWDSPNQPQHF | TGTGCCTGGGACAGCCCTAATCAGCCCCAGCATTTT
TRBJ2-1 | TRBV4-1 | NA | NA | CASSQRPDPSNNEQFF | TGCGCCAGCAGCCAAAGGCCCGACCCTTCTAACAATGAGCAGTTCTTC
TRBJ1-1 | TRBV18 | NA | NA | CASSVDRHILNTEAFF | TGTGCCAGCTCAGTGGACAGACACATACTGAACACTGAAGCTTTCTTT
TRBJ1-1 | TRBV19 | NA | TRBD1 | CASTDRAVGNTEAFF | TGTGCCAGTACGGACAGGGCAGTCGGGAACACTGAAGCTTTCTTT
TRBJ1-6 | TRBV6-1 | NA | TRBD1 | CASGGQNNSPLHF | TGTGCCAGCGGGGGACAGAATAATTCACCCCTCCACTTT
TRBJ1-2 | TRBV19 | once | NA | CASSIAGATNYGYTF | TGTGCCAGTAGTATAGCAGGGGCAACTAACTATGGCTACACCTTC
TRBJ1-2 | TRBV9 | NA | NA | CASSVAPDNYGYTF | TGTGCCAGCAGCGTAGCCCCAGATAACTATGGCTACACCTTC
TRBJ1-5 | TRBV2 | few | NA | CASIGQGKQPQHF | TGTGCCAGCATCGGGCAGGGAAAACAGCCCCAGCATTTT
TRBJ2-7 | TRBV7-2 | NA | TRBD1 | CASRLAGTGLYEQYF | TGTGCCAGCAGGTTGGCCGGGACAGGTCTCTACGAGCAGTACTTC
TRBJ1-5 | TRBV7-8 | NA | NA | CASSHKGGAGQPQHF | TGTGCCAGCAGCCACAAAGGGGGGGCTGGACAGCCCCAGCATTTT
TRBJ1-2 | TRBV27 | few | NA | CASSVGSGDYGYTF | TGTGCCAGCAGCGTGGGGTCCGGGGACTATGGCTACACCTTC
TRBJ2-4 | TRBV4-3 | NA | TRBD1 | CASSHSGGGIQYF | TGCGCCAGCAGCCATTCAGGGGGCGGCATTCAGTACTTC
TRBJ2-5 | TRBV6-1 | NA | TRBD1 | CASRIGQGMETQYF | TGTGCCAGCAGGATAGGACAGGGAATGGAGACCCAGTACTTC
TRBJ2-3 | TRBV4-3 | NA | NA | CASSTRPRWDPSTDTQYF | TGCGCCAGCAGCACAAGACCGAGATGGGACCCTAGCACAGATACGCAGTATTTT
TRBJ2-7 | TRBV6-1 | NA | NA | CASRTAAEWWEQYF | TGTGCCAGCAGGACAGCCGCAGAATGGTGGGAGCAGTACTTC
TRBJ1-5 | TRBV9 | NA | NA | CASSGTDSNQPQHF | TGTGCCAGCAGCGGGACGGATAGCAATCAGCCCCAGCATTTT
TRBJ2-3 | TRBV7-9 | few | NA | CASSYVRVGTDTQYF | TGTGCCAGCAGCTACGTCAGGGTAGGGACAGATACGCAGTATTTT
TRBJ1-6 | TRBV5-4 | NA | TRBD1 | CASSLDQGGNSPLHF | TGTGCCAGCAGCTTAGATCAGGGGGGGAATTCACCCCTCCACTTT
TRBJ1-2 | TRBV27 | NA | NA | CASSPNRDYGYTF | TGTGCCAGCAGTCCGAACAGGGACTATGGCTACACCTTC
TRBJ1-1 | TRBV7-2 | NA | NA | CASSWTGALNTEAFF | TGTGCCAGCAGCTGGACCGGGGCTCTGAACACTGAAGCTTTCTTT
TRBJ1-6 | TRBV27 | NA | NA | CASSQYGYYNSPLHF | TGTGCCAGCAGCCAATACGGATACTATAATTCACCCCTCCACTTT
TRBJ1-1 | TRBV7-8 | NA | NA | CASSLVRLENTEAFF | TGTGCCAGCAGCTTAGTGCGATTGGAGAACACTGAAGCTTTCTTT
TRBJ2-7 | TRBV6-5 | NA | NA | CASSLQGSYEQYF | TGTGCCAGCAGTTTGCAGGGGTCCTACGAGCAGTACTTC
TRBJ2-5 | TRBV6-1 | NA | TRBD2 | CASSDMSGRKTQYF | TGTGCCAGCAGTGATATGAGCGGGAGGAAGACCCAGTACTTC
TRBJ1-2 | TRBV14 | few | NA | CASSQDLVNYGYTF | TGTGCCAGCAGCCAAGATCTAGTGAACTATGGCTACACCTTC
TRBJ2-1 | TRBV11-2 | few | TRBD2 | CASSPRGGGSGQFF | TGTGCCAGCAGTCCCCGGGGGGGCGGTTCGGGGCAGTTCTTC
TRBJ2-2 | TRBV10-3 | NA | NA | CAISGKATGTGELFF | TGTGCCATCAGCGGAAAAGCGACAGGCACCGGGGAGCTGTTTTTT
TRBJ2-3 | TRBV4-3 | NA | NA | CASSPAGTDTQYF | TGCGCCAGCAGCCCGGCGGGCACAGATACGCAGTATTTT
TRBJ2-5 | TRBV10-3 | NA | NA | CAIRSTEQETQYF | TGTGCCATCAGGAGTACAGAACAAGAGACCCAGTACTTC
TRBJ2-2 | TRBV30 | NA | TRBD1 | CAGKTHGTDINTGELFF | TGTGCCGGAAAAACCCATGGGACAGATATTAACACCGGGGAGCTGTTTTTT
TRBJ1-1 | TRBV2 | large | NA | CASLARARPEAFF | TGTGCCAGTCTAGCCAGGGCGAGGCCTGAAGCTTTCTTT
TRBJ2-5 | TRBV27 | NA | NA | CASRPGSRTWETQYF | TGTGCCAGCAGACCCGGGTCTAGAACCTGGGAGACCCAGTACTTC
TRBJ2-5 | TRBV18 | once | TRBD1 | CASSPTGGGETQYF | TGTGCCAGCTCACCGACAGGGGGAGGAGAGACCCAGTACTTC
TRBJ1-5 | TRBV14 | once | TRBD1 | CASSPDRGRSNQPQHF | TGTGCCAGCAGCCCAGACAGGGGCCGCAGCAATCAGCCCCAGCATTTT
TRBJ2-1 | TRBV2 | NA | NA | CAKRMDNEQFF | TGTGCAAAGAGGATGGACAATGAGCAGTTCTTC
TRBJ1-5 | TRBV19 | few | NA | CASSFHGGIGNQPQHF | TGTGCCAGTAGCTTCCACGGGGGAATAGGCAATCAGCCCCAGCATTTT
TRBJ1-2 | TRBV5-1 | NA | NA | CASSPGSDGYGYTF | TGCGCCAGCAGCCCCGGGTCGGACGGATATGGCTACACCTTC
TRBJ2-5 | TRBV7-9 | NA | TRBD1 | CASSLPRQGSETQYF | TGTGCCAGCAGCTTACCCCGACAGGGTTCGGAGACCCAGTACTTC
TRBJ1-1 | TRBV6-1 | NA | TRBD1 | CASWTGHGEAFF | TGTGCCAGCTGGACAGGGCACGGTGAAGCTTTCTTT
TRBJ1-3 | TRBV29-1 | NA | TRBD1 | CSAWGDRAGNTIYF | TGCAGCGCCTGGGGGGACAGGGCTGGAAACACCATATATTTT